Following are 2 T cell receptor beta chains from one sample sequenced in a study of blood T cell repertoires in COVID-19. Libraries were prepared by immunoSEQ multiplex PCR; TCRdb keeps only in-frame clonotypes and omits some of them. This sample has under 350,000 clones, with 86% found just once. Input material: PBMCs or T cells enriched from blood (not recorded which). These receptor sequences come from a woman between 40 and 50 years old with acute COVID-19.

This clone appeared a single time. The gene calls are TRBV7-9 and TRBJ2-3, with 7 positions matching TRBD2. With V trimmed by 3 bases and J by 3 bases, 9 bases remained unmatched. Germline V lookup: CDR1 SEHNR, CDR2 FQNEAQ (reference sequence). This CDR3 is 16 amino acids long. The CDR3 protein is CASSFPFTGGTDTQYF. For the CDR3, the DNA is TGTGCCAGCAGCTTTCCTTTTACGGGGGGAACAGATACGCAGTATTTT.

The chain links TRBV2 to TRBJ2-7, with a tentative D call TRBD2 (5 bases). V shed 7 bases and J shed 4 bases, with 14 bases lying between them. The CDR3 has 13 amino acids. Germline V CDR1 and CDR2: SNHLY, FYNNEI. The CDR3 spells CASTGYENYEQYF. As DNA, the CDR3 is TGTGCCAGCACGGGGTACGAGAATTACGAGCAGTACTTC.